These T cell receptor beta chains were read from a single sample in a study of blood T cell repertoires in COVID-19. Data came from immunoSEQ multiplex PCR; TCRdb stores just in-frame clones and leaves some out. The sample records about 68,000 clones, about 90% being singletons. Sample: peripheral blood. All receptors come from a human donor in a cohort sampled during active COVID-19. The CDR3 runs from the conserved cysteine through the conserved F or W. A D gene is named only where the DNA matches it firmly. Clone sizes are given selectively: once, few, many, or a class where the clone is expanded.

D gene: -; clone size: -; J gene: TRBJ1-2; V gene: TRBV6-2/TRBV6-3; CDR3 protein: CASSRGTNYGYTF; CDR3 DNA: TGTGCCAGCAGCCGAGGGACAAATTATGGCTACACCTTC
D gene: TRBD1; clone size: few; J gene: TRBJ1-3; V gene: TRBV6-5; CDR3 protein: CASSSSRGNTIYF; CDR3 DNA: TGTGCCAGCAGCTCTTCCAGGGGGAACACCATATATTTT
D gene: -; clone size: few; J gene: TRBJ2-7; V gene: TRBV5-1; CDR3 protein: CASSPEWAYEQYF; CDR3 DNA: TGCGCCAGCAGCCCGGAGTGGGCCTACGAGCAGTACTTC
D gene: -; clone size: -; J gene: TRBJ1-1; V gene: TRBV28; CDR3 protein: CASTLGSTEAFF; CDR3 DNA: TGTGCCAGCACCCTGGGGAGTACTGAAGCTTTCTTT
D gene: -; clone size: -; J gene: TRBJ2-7; V gene: TRBV24-1; CDR3 protein: CATSDLDPITGGPYEQYF; CDR3 DNA: TGTGCCACCAGTGATTTGGACCCGATTACTGGAGGGCCCTACGAGCAGTACTTC
D gene: TRBD1; clone size: -; J gene: TRBJ1-5; V gene: TRBV28; CDR3 protein: CASSRTGGYSNQPQHF; CDR3 DNA: TGTGCCAGCAGTAGGACAGGGGGGTATAGCAATCAGCCCCAGCATTTT
D gene: -; clone size: -; J gene: TRBJ1-2; V gene: TRBV14; CDR3 protein: CASSQDYSRNGYTF; CDR3 DNA: TGTGCCAGCAGCCAAGATTACAGCAGGAATGGCTACACCTTC
D gene: TRBD2; clone size: -; J gene: TRBJ2-2; V gene: TRBV28; CDR3 protein: CASSLFAGATGELFF; CDR3 DNA: TGTGCCAGCAGTTTATTCGCGGGAGCCACCGGGGAGCTGTTTTTT
D gene: -; clone size: -; J gene: TRBJ1-4; V gene: TRBV28; CDR3 protein: CASSLQQGLREKLFF; CDR3 DNA: TGTGCCAGCAGTTTACAGCAGGGCCTCAGGGAAAAACTGTTTTTT
D gene: TRBD1; clone size: -; J gene: TRBJ1-2; V gene: TRBV30; CDR3 protein: CAWTPGGLNGYTF; CDR3 DNA: TGTGCCTGGACCCCAGGGGGCTTGAATGGCTACACCTTC
D gene: -; clone size: -; J gene: TRBJ1-5; V gene: TRBV7-9; CDR3 protein: CASSREQSNQPQHF; CDR3 DNA: TGTGCCAGCAGCCGGGAACAGTCCAATCAGCCCCAGCATTTT
D gene: -; clone size: -; J gene: TRBJ2-7; V gene: TRBV5-1; CDR3 protein: CASSYDGAYEQYF; CDR3 DNA: TGCGCCAGCAGCTATGACGGAGCCTACGAGCAGTACTTC
D gene: -; clone size: -; J gene: TRBJ1-3; V gene: TRBV6-5; CDR3 protein: CASRPNTPGNTIYF; CDR3 DNA: TGTGCCAGCAGGCCAAACACCCCTGGAAACACCATATATTTT